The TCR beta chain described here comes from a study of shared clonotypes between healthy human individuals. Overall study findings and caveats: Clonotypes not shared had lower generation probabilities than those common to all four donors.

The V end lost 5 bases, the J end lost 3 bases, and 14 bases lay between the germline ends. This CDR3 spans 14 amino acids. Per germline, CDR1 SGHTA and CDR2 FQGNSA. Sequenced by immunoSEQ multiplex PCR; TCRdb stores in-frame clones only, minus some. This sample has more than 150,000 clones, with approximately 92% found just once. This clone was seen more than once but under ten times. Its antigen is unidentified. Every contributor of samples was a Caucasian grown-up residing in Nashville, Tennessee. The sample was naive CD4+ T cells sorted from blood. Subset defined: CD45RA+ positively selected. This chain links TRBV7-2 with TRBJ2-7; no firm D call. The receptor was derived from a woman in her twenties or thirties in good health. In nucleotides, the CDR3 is TGTGCCAGCAGCCCCCGCGTGCGGTACTACGAGCAGTACTTC. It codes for CASSPRVRYYEQYF.